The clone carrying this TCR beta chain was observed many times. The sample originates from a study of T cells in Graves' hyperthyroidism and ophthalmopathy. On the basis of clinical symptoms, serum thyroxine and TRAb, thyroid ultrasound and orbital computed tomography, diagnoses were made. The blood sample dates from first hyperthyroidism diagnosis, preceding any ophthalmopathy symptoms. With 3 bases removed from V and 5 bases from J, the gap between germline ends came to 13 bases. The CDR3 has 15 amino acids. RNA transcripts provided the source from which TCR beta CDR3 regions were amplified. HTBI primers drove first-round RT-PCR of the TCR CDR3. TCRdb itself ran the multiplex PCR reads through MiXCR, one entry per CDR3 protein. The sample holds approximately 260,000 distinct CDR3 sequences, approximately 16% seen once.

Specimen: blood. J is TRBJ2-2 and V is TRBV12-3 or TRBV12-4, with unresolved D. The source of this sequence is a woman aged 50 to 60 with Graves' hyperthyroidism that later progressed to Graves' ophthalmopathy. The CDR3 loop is CASSFDRSVTGELFF. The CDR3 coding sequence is TGTGCCAGCAGTTTCGACCGGAGTGTGACCGGGGAGCTGTTTTTT.